The present entry profiles one T cell receptor beta chain with its context. Its specific antigen is unknown. The input lacks base qualities; no much larger clone sits a single base away. Genomic DNA was extracted from sorted cells for sequencing of the TCRbeta CDR3 region. TCRbeta CDR3 regions were sequenced using the immunoSEQ Assay. In TCRdb, the immuneACCESS table is reduced to in-frame sequences with V and J assigned. These tables do not hold every clone; where another copy was compared, an unresolved V gene accounts for under half, and the others remain unexplained. The table for this sample lists approximately 61,000 clones; around 89% of them were counted only once. The ten biggest clones cover over 15% of the sample. This sample was included in a study of OX40 agonist ivuxolimab in advanced cancers. About the full investigation: The costimulatory receptor OX40 (CD134) was targeted by ivuxolimab, a fully human IgG2 agonistic monoclonal antibody. Intravenous ivuxolimab was administered to patients every 2 weeks at six dose levels: 0.01, 0.1, 0.3, 1.5, 3 and 10 mg/kg. Among the roughly 54 dose-escalation patients, around 19 had hepatocellular carcinoma, about 15 melanoma, 9 renal cell carcinoma and 9 head and neck cancer. In the dose-escalation cohort, 75% to 90% of patients were male, and the mean age was 60 years with a range of 23 to 79. Patients were allowed to have had prior anti-PD-1, anti-PD-L1 or anti-CTLA-4 therapy, and approximately 40% of the dose-escalation patients had been treated with checkpoint inhibitors. Partial responses occurred in three dose-escalation patients, of whom one had hepatocellular carcinoma and two had cutaneous melanoma. Peripheral TCRbeta sequencing was intended to test whether TCR sequence diversity was altered and clonal T-cell expansion was caused by ivuxolimab. The monotherapy dose-escalation portion (N of about 50 patients) of the phase I ivuxolimab trial is reported in the paper.

The study at large found these results: The antigen specificity of the peripheral T cells that underwent clonal expansion was not determined. Low levels of normalized T-cell clonal expansion were also shown by some nonresponding patients. After ivuxolimab, CD8+ T cells had more expanded clones than CD4+ T cells on average. At doses of 0.1 to 3.0 mg/kg, clonal expansion of both CD4+ and CD8+ blood T cells was observed from baseline to week 6. In the 0.1-3.0 mg/kg groups, partial responders had among the lowest normalized peripheral clonal expansion, particularly in CD8+ T cells.

The trial excluded patients who had a history of autoimmune disease or who were on systemic immunosuppression. Peripheral blood for TCR sequencing was collected from all dose cohorts at baseline, on cycle 4 day 1, and on cycle 7 day 1. Samples came from an open-label, multicenter, first-in-human phase I dose-escalation trial of ivuxolimab. Adults with locally advanced or metastatic melanoma, renal cell, hepatocellular, or head and neck squamous cell carcinoma were enrolled in the trial. Before TCR sequencing, CD4+ T cells and CD8+ T cells were sorted from peripheral blood as separate populations. Its CDR3 holds 15 amino acids, cysteine through phenylalanine. This entry keeps only the CDR3 DNA: 45 bases, framed from base 1. Sequences SNHLY (CDR1) and FYNNEI (CDR2) are obtained from the germline V gene. V is clipped by 6 bases and J by 2 bases, and the sequence between their germline boundaries is 15 bases long.

The sequence derives from an adult with an advanced solid tumor such as melanoma, head and neck, liver or kidney cancer. Specimen: CD4+ or CD8+ T cells sorted from blood, collected in a trial of the OX40 agonist ivuxolimab. The V and J genes are TRBV2 and TRBJ2-3; the best D guess is TRBD1, with 6 bases matching. DNA sequence: TGTGCCAGCAGACACAGGGAGAGGACCACAGATACGCAGTATTTT. It translates to CASRHRERTTDTQYF.